This T cell receptor (beta chain) was sequenced for a study of siplizumab effects on memory and regulatory T cells. Profiling relied on immunoSEQ multiplex PCR, and the TCRdb table lists in-frame clones only, not all of them. The sample records 95,000 to 100,000 clones, approximately 91% being singletons. V lost 5 bases and J 0 bases, leaving 16 bases between the germline ends. The CDR3 extends over 16 amino acids. Per the germline V gene, CDR1 is SGHTS and CDR2 is YDEGEE. General study results and limits: No naive or memory phenotype could be assigned to roughly 75-97% of proliferating clones.

About this clone itself: As yet, its antigen is unknown.

The sequenced sample consisted of non-Treg CD4+ T cells sorted from blood. This sequence joins TRBV5-8 and TRBJ2-3, with D hard to call. The receptor was derived from a human donor in good health. DNA for the CDR3: TGTGCCAGCAGTCAGTATCATCTGACTAGCACAGATACGCAGTATTTT. Encoded protein: CASSQYHLTSTDTQYF.